Presented here are 5 T cell receptor beta chains from one specimen sequenced in a study of regulatory T cells in long-lasting Graves disease. Libraries of TCR beta came from iRepertoire HTBI primers plus Arm-PCR of CDR3 regions. In TCRdb, the multiplex PCR reads were re-called with MiXCR into one record per CDR3 protein. The sample has 550,000 to 650,000 distinct CDR3 sequences; 16% are singletons. The time point is: newly diagnosed GD, antithyroid drugs for less than 3 months. PBMC RNA was the source of the TCR library. This sample also belongs to another study, concerning T cells in Graves' hyperthyroidism and ophthalmopathy.

Sequenced here: peripheral blood mononuclear cells (PBMCs), sampled at new diagnosis, from a patient treated with antithyroid drugs. These receptors originate from a man aged 18-30 years with Graves disease.

This clonotype was counted ten times or more. V gene TRBV6-2 or TRBV6-3 combines with J gene TRBJ2-7, with TRBD1 matching over 9 bases. CDR3 size: 15 residues. CDR1 and CDR2 (germline): MNHEY, SVGEGT. V was pared by 6 bases and J by 6 bases, with 12 bases of the junction left unmatched. The CDR3 loop is CASRNRDRAPIEQYF. Here the CDR3 DNA reads TGTGCCAGCAGGAACCGGGACAGGGCTCCTATCGAGCAGTACTTC.

The chain couples TRBV6-5 to TRBJ1-6; D gene ambiguous. Per germline, CDR1 MNHEY and CDR2 SVGAGI. The length of the CDR3 is 15 residues. V was cut by 4 bases and J by 4 bases, with 11 bases left in between. In nucleotides, the CDR3 is TGTGCCAGCAGTTTCGCCTTGGCGTATAATTCACCCCTCCACTTT. It yields the protein CASSFALAYNSPLHF.

In its sample, this clonotype was seen a few times. This rearrangement joins TRBV29-1 to TRBJ2-1; TRBD1 aligns across 10 bases. The CDR3 consists of 15 residues. Trimming removed 4 bases from V and 9 bases from J; junction bases left unmatched: 12. Germline assignment: CDR1 SQVTM and CDR2 ANQGSEA. CDR3 DNA sequence: TGCAGCGTTGCTTCCGGGACAGGGGATGGGCGTGAGCAGTTCTTC. The encoded protein is CSVASGTGDGREQFF.

As to this clonotype: A clone one base away is much larger, so this may be a read error. The chain has TRBV11-2 and TRBJ2-7; D may be TRBD1 or TRBD2 (5 bases each). Trimming left V 6 bases short and J 4 bases short, with 13 bases between. The CDR3 length is 13 residues. Germline V lookup: CDR1 SGHAT, CDR2 FQNNGV. CDR3 sequence (DNA): TGTGCCAGCAGAGGGGAGAAACTGTACGAGCAGTACTTC. It yields the protein CASRGEKLYEQYF.

There are a few counts of this clonotype. The CDR3 DNA sequence: TGCGCCAGCAGCCAACGGACTAGCGGGGCTAGCACAGATACGCAGTATTTT. Translating gives CASSQRTSGASTDTQYF. The chain links TRBV4-1 to TRBJ2-3; 12 bases line up with TRBD2. The CDR3 sequence is 17 residues long. From germline, CDR1 is MGHRA and CDR2 YSYEKL. After removal of 2 bases from V and 0 bases from J, the junction contained 3 bases not matched to a gene.